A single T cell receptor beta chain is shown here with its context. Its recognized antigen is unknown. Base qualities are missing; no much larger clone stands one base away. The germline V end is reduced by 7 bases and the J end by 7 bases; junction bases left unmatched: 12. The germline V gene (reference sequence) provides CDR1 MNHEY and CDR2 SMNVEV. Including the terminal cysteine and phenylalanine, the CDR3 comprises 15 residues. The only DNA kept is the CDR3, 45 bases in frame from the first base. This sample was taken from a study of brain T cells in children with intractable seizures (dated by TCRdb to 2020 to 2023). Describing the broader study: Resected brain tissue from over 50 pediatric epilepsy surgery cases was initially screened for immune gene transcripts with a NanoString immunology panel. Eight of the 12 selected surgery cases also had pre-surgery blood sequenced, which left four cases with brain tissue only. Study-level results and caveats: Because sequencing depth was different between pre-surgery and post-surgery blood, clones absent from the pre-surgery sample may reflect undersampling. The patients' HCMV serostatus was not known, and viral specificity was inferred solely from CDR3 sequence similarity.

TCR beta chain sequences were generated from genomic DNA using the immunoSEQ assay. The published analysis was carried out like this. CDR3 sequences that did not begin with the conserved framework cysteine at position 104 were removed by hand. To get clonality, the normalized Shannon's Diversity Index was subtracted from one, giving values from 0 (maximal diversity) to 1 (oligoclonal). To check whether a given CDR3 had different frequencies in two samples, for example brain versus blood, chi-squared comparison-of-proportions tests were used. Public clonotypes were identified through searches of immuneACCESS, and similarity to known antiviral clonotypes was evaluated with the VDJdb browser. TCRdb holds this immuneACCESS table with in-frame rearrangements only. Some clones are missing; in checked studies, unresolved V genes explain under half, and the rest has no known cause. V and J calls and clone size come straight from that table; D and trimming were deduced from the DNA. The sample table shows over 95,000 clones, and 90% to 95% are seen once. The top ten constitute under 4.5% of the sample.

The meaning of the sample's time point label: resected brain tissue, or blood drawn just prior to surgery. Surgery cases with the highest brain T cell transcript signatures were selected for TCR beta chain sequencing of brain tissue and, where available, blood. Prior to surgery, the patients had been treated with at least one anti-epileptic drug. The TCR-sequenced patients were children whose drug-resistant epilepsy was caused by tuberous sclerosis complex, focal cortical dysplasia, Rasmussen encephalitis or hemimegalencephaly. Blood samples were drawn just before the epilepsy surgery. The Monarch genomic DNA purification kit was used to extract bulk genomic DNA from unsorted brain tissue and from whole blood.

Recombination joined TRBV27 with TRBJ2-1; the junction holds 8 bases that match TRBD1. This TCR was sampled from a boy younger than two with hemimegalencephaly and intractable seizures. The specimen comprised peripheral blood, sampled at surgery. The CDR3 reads CASTDRGSIRNEQFF. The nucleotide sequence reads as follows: TGTGCCAGCACCGACAGGGGCTCGATAAGGAATGAGCAGTTCTTC.